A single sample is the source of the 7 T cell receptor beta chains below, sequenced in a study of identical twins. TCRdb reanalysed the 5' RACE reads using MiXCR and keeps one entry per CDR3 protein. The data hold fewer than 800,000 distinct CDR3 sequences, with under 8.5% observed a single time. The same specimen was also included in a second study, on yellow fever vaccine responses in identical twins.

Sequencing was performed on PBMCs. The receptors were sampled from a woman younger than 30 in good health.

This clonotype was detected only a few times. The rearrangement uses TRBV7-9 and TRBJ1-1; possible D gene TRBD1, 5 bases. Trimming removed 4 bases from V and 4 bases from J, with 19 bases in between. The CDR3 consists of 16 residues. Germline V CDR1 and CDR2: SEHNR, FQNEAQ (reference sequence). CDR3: CASSSPPQGVSTEAFF. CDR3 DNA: TGTGCCAGCAGCTCCCCACCCCAAGGGGTTAGCACTGAAGCTTTCTTT.

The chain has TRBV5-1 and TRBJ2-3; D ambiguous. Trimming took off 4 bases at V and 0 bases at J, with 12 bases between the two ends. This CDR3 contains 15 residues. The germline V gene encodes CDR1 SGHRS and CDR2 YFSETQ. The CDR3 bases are TGCGCCAGCAGCCGGGCGGCAGGCAGCACAGATACGCAGTATTTT. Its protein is CASSRAAGSTDTQYF.

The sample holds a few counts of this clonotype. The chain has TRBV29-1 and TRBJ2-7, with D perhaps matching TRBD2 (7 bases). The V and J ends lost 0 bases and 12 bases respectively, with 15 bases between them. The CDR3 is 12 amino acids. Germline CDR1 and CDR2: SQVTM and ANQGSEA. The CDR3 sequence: CSVEDGVGGLYF. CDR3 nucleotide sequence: TGCAGCGTTGAAGATGGGGTCGGGGGGCTGTACTTC.

CDR3 sequence reads: CASSLGVAEQFF. Written as DNA, the CDR3 is TGTGCCAGCAGTTTAGGAGTAGCGGAGCAGTTCTTC. The rearrangement uses TRBV12-3 or TRBV12-4 and TRBJ2-1, with a tentative D call TRBD2 (5 bases). V was clipped by 1 base and J by 10 bases, with 8 bases between them. The length of the CDR3 is 12 residues.

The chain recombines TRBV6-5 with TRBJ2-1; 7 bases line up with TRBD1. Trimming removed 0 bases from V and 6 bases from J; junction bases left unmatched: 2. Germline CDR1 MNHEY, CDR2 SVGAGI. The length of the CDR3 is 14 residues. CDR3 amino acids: CASSYSGQSNEQFF. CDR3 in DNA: TGTGCCAGCAGTTACTCGGGACAGTCCAATGAGCAGTTCTTC.

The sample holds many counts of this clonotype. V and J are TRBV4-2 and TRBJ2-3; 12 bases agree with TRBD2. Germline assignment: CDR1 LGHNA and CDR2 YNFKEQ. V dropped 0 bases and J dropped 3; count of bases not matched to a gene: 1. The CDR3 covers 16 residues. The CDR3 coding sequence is TGTGCCAGCAGCCAAGAAGGGACTAGCGGGACAGATACGCAGTATTTT. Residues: CASSQEGTSGTDTQYF.

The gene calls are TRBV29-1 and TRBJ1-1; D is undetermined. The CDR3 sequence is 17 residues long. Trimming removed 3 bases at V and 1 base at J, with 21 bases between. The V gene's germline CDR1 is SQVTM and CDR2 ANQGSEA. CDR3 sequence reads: CSVDRRAHNNQNTEAFF. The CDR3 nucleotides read TGCAGCGTTGACCGACGGGCCCATAACAACCAGAACACTGAAGCTTTCTTT.